Below, 23 T cell receptor beta chains from the same sample are listed, as sequenced in a study of OX40 agonist ivuxolimab in advanced cancers. Produced via immunoSEQ multiplex PCR; TCRdb's table is partial and in-frame only. This table holds around 76,000 clones, roughly 94% found once. Material: CD4+ or CD8+ T cells sorted from blood, obtained in a trial of the OX40 agonist ivuxolimab. The origin of the receptors is an adult with an advanced solid tumor such as melanoma, head and neck, liver or kidney cancer.

The V gene is TRBV19, the J gene TRBJ2-7, with D perhaps matching TRBD1 (6 bases). Germline CDR1 LNHDA, CDR2 SQIVND (reference sequence). CDR3 length equals 15 residues. Trimming stripped 3 bases from V and 2 bases from J, with 14 bases between. The CDR3 here is CASSIWDTVPYEQYF. The CDR3 nucleotides read TGTGCCAGTAGTATTTGGGACACGGTCCCCTACGAGCAGTACTTC. Drawing the rest from reference TRBV19 and TRBJ2-7, the complete variable domain is DGGITQSPKYLFRKEGQNVTLSCEQNLNHDAMYWYRQDPGQGLRLIYYSQIVNDFQKGDIAEGYSVSREKKESFPLTVTSAQKNPTAFYLCASSIWDTVPYEQYFGPGTRLTVT.

The chain links TRBV10-3 to TRBJ1-2, with TRBD1 as a possible D gene (5 bases). Germline V gene data show CDR1 as ENHRY and CDR2 as SYGVKD. Trimming left V 10 bases short and J 2 bases short, with 20 bases between. The CDR3 extends over 15 amino acids. CDR3 residues: CATGREQSPNYGYTF. The CDR3 nucleotides read TGTGCCACCGGCAGGGAGCAGAGTCCCAACTATGGCTACACCTTC.

The CDR3: CASSGDSSNQPQHF. CDR3 in DNA: TGTGCCAGCAGTGGGGACAGTAGCAATCAGCCCCAGCATTTT. This chain joins TRBV6-4 and TRBJ1-5; TRBD1 aligns across 7 bases. The CDR3 consists of 14 residues. V was clipped by 4 bases and J by 0 bases; unmatched bases: 0. The germline V gene has CDR1 MRHNA and CDR2 SNTAGT.

The rearrangement links TRBV15 to TRBJ2-7, with TRBD2 matching over 7 bases. J was trimmed by 2 bases and V by 0 bases; bases with no gene match: 4. CDR1 LNHNV and CDR2 YYDKDF come from the germline V gene (reference sequence). This CDR3 is 15 amino acids long. The CDR3 nucleotides are TGTGCCACCAGCAGAGAACTAGCGCCTACCTACGAGCAGTACTTC. Protein sequence: CATSRELAPTYEQYF.

This chain uses TRBV5-1 with TRBJ2-7; TRBD2 aligns across 8 bases. CDR3 size: 19 residues. The V gene's germline CDR1 is SGHRS and CDR2 YFSETQ. Trimming at V came to 3 bases and at J to 4 bases, leaving 21 bases not matched to a gene. CDR3: CASSSTRVIKTAGGYEQYF. The CDR3 DNA is TGCGCCAGCAGCTCTACCAGGGTAATCAAGACCGCGGGGGGATACGAGCAGTACTTC. Complete variable domain (other parts from reference TRBV5-1 and TRBJ2-7): KAGVTQTPRYLIKTRGQQVTLSCSPISGHRSVSWYQQTPGQGLQFLFEYFSETQRNKGNFPGRFSGRQFSNSRSEMNVSTLELGDSALYLCASSSTRVIKTAGGYEQYFGPGTRLTVT.

The CDR3 loop is CASGGFSVDTQYF. CDR3 nucleotides: TGTGCCAGCGGGGGGTTTTCCGTGGATACGCAGTATTTT. J is TRBJ2-3 and V is TRBV27, with TRBD2 as a possible D gene (6 bases). V lost 8 bases to trimming and J lost 6 bases, with 15 bases between them. Germline lookup yields CDR1 MNHEY and CDR2 SMNVEV (reference sequence). The CDR3 length is 13 residues.

The chain is built from TRBV19 and TRBJ2-7; 7 bases fit TRBD2. V shed 3 bases and J 2 bases; nucleotides not matched to a gene: 13. The CDR3 consists of 17 residues. Germline V gives CDR1 LNHDA, CDR2 SQIVND (reference sequence). CDR3 coding DNA: TGTGCCAGTAGTATCCTCTATTCGCGGGAGTTCGCCTACGAGCAGTACTTC. Amino acid sequence: CASSILYSREFAYEQYF.

The chain combines TRBV27 with TRBJ1-4, with a possible D match to TRBD1 (6 bases). The CDR3 runs to 14 residues. Trimming cost V 2 bases and J 10 bases, with 14 bases left between them. The germline V gene has CDR1 MNHEY and CDR2 SMNVEV (reference sequence). CDR3 coding DNA: TGTGCCAGCAGTTTAGGACAGAGGGGAGTAAAACTGTTTTTT. It specifies CASSLGQRGVKLFF. The entire variable domain, with the rest obtained from reference TRBV27 and TRBJ1-4, is as follows: EAQVTQNPRYLITVTGKKLTVTCSQNMNHEYMSWYRQDPGLGLRQIYYSMNVEVTDKGDVPEGYKVSRKEKRNFPLILESPSPNQTSLYFCASSLGQRGVKLFFGSGTQLSVL.

Here the CDR3 reads CASPSGRNIEQFF. The CDR3 DNA reads TGCGCCAGCCCTAGCGGGAGGAACATTGAGCAGTTCTTC. The chain uses TRBV10-1 and TRBJ2-1, with 11 bases that match TRBD2. This CDR3 is built from 13 residues. Germline V gene lookup returns CDR1 WNHNN and CDR2 SYGVQD (reference sequence). Unmatched junction bases numbered 6, after V lost 8 bases and J lost 9 bases.

This sequence joins TRBV11-2 and TRBJ1-6; no reliable D call. V lost 3 bases and J 7 bases, leaving 4 bases between the germline ends. The CDR3 is 12 residues long. Germline-derived CDR1 and CDR2 are SGHAT and FQNNGV. The CDR3: CASSFTNSPLHF. The CDR3 DNA follows: TGTGCCAGCAGCTTCACGAATTCACCCCTCCACTTT.

This clone has just one count. The V call is TRBV7-6, the J call TRBJ2-7; 10 bases are shared with TRBD1. This CDR3 has 14 residues. Germline trimming cut 5 bases from V and 3 bases from J; bases unmatched to any gene: 4. The V gene's germline CDR1 is SGHVS and CDR2 FNYEAQ. CDR3 region: CASSLGQGFYEQYF. The CDR3 DNA follows: TGTGCCAGCAGCCTGGGACAGGGGTTCTACGAGCAGTACTTC.

The J gene is TRBJ1-6, the V gene TRBV4-1, with 9 positions matching TRBD1. J was trimmed by 7 bases and V by 4 bases; bases with no gene match: 2. Germline V gene sequence: CDR1 MGHRA, CDR2 YSYEKL. The CDR3 contains 14 residues. CDR3 DNA: TGCGCCAGCAGCCCACAGGGGGCCAATTCACCCCTCCACTTT. Translating it yields CASSPQGANSPLHF.

The V and J genes are TRBV9 and TRBJ1-4, with D unclear. Germline assignment: CDR1 SGDLS and CDR2 YYNGEE. There are 15 residues in the CDR3. V lost 0 bases and J lost 0, with 6 bases in between. The CDR3 sequence is CASSVDGTTNEKLFF. In nucleotides, the CDR3 is TGTGCCAGCAGCGTAGATGGCACAACTAATGAAAAACTGTTTTTT.

This clone has just a few counts. The chain couples TRBV4-3 to TRBJ2-6, with a weak D call TRBD2 (7 bases). CDR1 is LGHNA, CDR2 YSLEER, per germline. Trimming cost V 0 bases and J 1 base, with 25 bases left between them. This CDR3 contains 22 residues. CDR3 region: CASSQEWRGGGLGPSGANVLTF. As DNA, the CDR3 is TGCGCCAGCAGCCAAGAATGGCGCGGCGGGGGCTTGGGCCCATCTGGGGCCAACGTCCTGACTTTC.

In DNA, the CDR3 is TGTGCCATCAGTGAGGACAACCCTAGGGAGACCCAGTACTTC. It codes for CAISEDNPRETQYF. The V and J genes are TRBV10-3 and TRBJ2-5; unclear D gene. Trimming left V 2 bases short and J 5 bases short, with 12 bases between. Germline loops: CDR1 ENHRY, CDR2 SYGVKD. The CDR3 consists of 14 residues.

This chain links TRBV7-9 with TRBJ2-7; TRBD1 matches at 8 bases. The germline V gene encodes CDR1 SEHNR and CDR2 FQNEAQ (reference sequence). V lost 2 bases to trimming and J lost 2 bases; unmatched junction nucleotides: 8. CDR3 length equals 16 residues. For the CDR3, the DNA is TGTGCCAGCAGCTTACTGACAGGGGAAGTCGCCTACGAGCAGTACTTC. Translation: CASSLLTGEVAYEQYF.

V gene TRBV5-4 combines with J gene TRBJ2-7; tentative D call: TRBD2 (6 bases). The CDR3 is 14 residues long. Looked up from germline, CDR1 is SGHNT and CDR2 is YYREEE (reference sequence). The V end lost 4 bases, the J end lost 3 bases, and 14 bases lay between the germline ends. The CDR3 region has the DNA TGTGCCAGCAGCGACCCCGGGACTTTCTACGAGCAGTACTTC. The encoded protein is CASSDPGTFYEQYF.

V and J are TRBV29-1 and TRBJ2-7; tentatively, D is TRBD2 (5 bases). V was pared by 6 bases and J by 1 base, with 16 bases between. The germline CDR1 and CDR2 sequences are SQVTM and ANQGSEA. CDR3 length: 14 amino acids. As DNA, the CDR3 is TGCAGCGTCGCTATCCCCAGCGGATCCTACGAGCAGTACTTC. Protein: CSVAIPSGSYEQYF.

The V and J genes are TRBV27 and TRBJ2-7; TRBD1 is a possible D gene (6 bases). Trimming stripped 5 bases from V and 2 bases from J, with 7 bases between. The CDR3 has 12 amino acids. The germline gives CDR1 MNHEY, CDR2 SMNVEV (reference sequence). This CDR3 reads CASSQGPYEQYF. The CDR3 nucleotides are TGTGCCAGCAGTCAGGGGCCCTACGAGCAGTACTTC.

This clone was picked up one time. The V and J genes are TRBV7-6 and TRBJ2-1; D perhaps matches TRBD2 (6 bases). This CDR3 comprises 12 residues. Germline V gives CDR1 SGHVS, CDR2 FNYEAQ. The V end lost 5 bases, the J end lost 7 bases, and 9 bases lay between the germline ends. DNA of the CDR3: TGTGCCAGCAGCCTGACTAGAAATGAGCAGTTCTTC. This encodes CASSLTRNEQFF.

The rearrangement links TRBV5-1 to TRBJ2-1; 14 nucleotides line up with TRBD2. The V and J ends lost 0 bases and 10 bases, in that order; junction bases with no gene match: 9. Germline CDR1 and CDR2: SGHRS and YFSETQ. The CDR3 has 17 residues. CDR3 DNA: TGCGCCAGCAGCTTGGCTCCGGGACTAGCGGGAGTAAGGGAGCAGTTCTTC. This encodes CASSLAPGLAGVREQFF.

The rearrangement joins TRBV6-5 to TRBJ2-1; 7 bases are a match to TRBD2. Germline loops: CDR1 MNHEY, CDR2 SVGAGI. This CDR3 is 15 amino acids long. With 7 bases clipped from V and 4 bases from J, the junction kept 10 bases outside the gene matches. The CDR3 protein is CASIRRGVTYNEQFF. For the CDR3, the DNA is TGTGCCAGCATTAGACGGGGGGTCACATACAATGAGCAGTTCTTC.

The V and J genes are TRBV7-9 and TRBJ2-7; D not resolved. Germline CDR1 SEHNR, CDR2 FQNEAQ (reference sequence). Between the trimmed V and J ends, which lost 3 bases and 3 bases, there was a span of 3 bases. The CDR3 is 11 amino acids. The CDR3 protein is CASSFDYEQYF. The CDR3 bases are TGTGCCAGCAGCTTTGACTACGAGCAGTACTTC.